This T cell receptor beta chain was captured in a study of shared clonotypes between healthy human individuals. Study in general: Donors had three CD4 naive, three CD4 memory, two CD8 naive and one CD8 memory plate apiece.

Study-wide results and caveats: A handful of donors showed sharing of roughly 5% of naive CD4 clonotypes.

Worth noting for this clone: Its antigen is undetermined.

Germline-derived CDR1 and CDR2 are SGHRS and YFSETQ. Trimming removed 2 bases at V and 5 bases at J, with 14 bases between. The CDR3 consists of 14 residues. Each cell subset's genomic DNA was divided evenly among several immunoSEQ plates. The assay was immunoSEQ multiplex PCR, and TCRdb's table has in-frame clones only and misses some. The table includes under 700,000 clones, approximately 95% detected once. CD45RO-negative, CCR7-selected cells formed the naive CD8 fraction, which excluded terminally differentiated effector memory CD45RA+ cells. Only Caucasian adults living in Nashville, Tennessee made up the donor group.

V usage is TRBV5-1 and J usage is TRBJ2-7, with D perhaps TRBD1 (5 bases). Sequencing was carried out using naive CD8+ T cells sorted from blood. This sequence was found in a woman between 25 and 40 years old in good health. CDR3: CASSFAGNINEQYF. In nucleotides, the CDR3 is TGCGCCAGCAGCTTCGCAGGGAATATCAACGAGCAGTACTTC.